A single sample gave rise to the 23 T cell receptor beta chains below, sequenced in a study of CD8+ T cells in alopecia areata. Regarding treatment: oral pan-JAK inhibitor, 5-10 mg twice daily. It was cDNA, reverse transcribed from extracted RNA, that served as the sequencing template. Sequencing was performed with immunoSEQ multiplex PCR; in TCRdb, only in-frame clones are kept and a portion is missing. This sample carries roughly 180,000 clones, about 60% of them seen once, and the ten largest clones take 3% to 3.5%. This sample comprised CD4+ T cells sorted from blood, obtained at week 4, from a patient treated with tofacitinib. These receptors all stem from a human donor with alopecia areata.

The V call is TRBV9, the J call TRBJ2-3; D gene unclear. Trimming left V 4 bases short and J 4 bases short, with 10 bases between. The germline V gene has CDR1 SGDLS and CDR2 YYNGEE. The CDR3 has 13 amino acids. The DNA for the CDR3 is TGTGCCAGCAGCACCCAGATCGCAGATACGCAGTATTTT. This codes for CASSTQIADTQYF.

The chain links TRBV28 to TRBJ2-3, with TRBD2 as a possible D gene (5 bases). Germline CDR1 is MDHEN and CDR2 is SYDVKM. V was pared by 4 bases and J by 2 bases, with 10 bases between. This CDR3 contains 14 residues. Here the CDR3 DNA reads TGTGCCAGCAGTTCCCTGGGAGACACAGATACGCAGTATTTT. Encoded protein: CASSSLGDTDTQYF.

This chain joins TRBV27 and TRBJ1-5; the match to TRBD1 covers 12 bases. V trimming: 6 bases; J trimming: 7 bases; junction bases outside the gene matches: 7. Germline values: CDR1 MNHEY, CDR2 SMNVEV (reference sequence). This CDR3 is 15 amino acids long. CDR3 nucleotide sequence: TGTGCCAGCAGACCGGGACAGGGGGCTTGGCAGCCCCAGCATTTT. Residues: CASRPGQGAWQPQHF.

J is TRBJ2-1 and V is TRBV5-1; perhaps TRBD1 as D (5 bases). The CDR3 runs 15 residues. The V gene's germline CDR1 is SGHRS and CDR2 YFSETQ. Trimming removed 1 base at V and 2 bases at J, with 10 bases between. The CDR3 nucleotides are TGCGCCAGCAGCTTGAGGGGCTACCCCTACAATGAGCAGTTCTTC. It is translated as CASSLRGYPYNEQFF.

The CDR3 is CASSSAGGSLNYGYTF. CDR3 coding DNA: TGCGCCAGCAGCTCTGCGGGGGGTTCCCTTAACTATGGCTACACCTTC. The chain employs TRBV4-3 and TRBJ1-2, with TRBD1 as a possible D gene (5 bases). CDR3 length: 16 residues. V was shortened by 5 bases and J by 1 base, with 17 bases between the two germline ends. The germline V gene encodes CDR1 LGHNA and CDR2 YSLEER.

This rearrangement joins TRBV5-6 to TRBJ1-2; possible D gene TRBD1, 5 bases. The CDR3 covers 14 residues. Per germline, CDR1 SGHDT and CDR2 YYEEEE. V lost 0 bases to trimming and J lost 2 bases, with 8 bases between them. CDR3 DNA: TGTGCCAGCAGCTTGGTACAGGAGAACTATGGCTACACCTTC. Translation gives CASSLVQENYGYTF.

The chain employs TRBV30 and TRBJ1-6; TRBD1 agrees at 7 bases. Germline lookup yields CDR1 GTSNPN and CDR2 SVGIG (reference sequence). The CDR3 totals 14 residues. Trimming cost V 3 bases and J 7 bases; bases outside gene matches: 6. CDR3 nucleotide sequence: TGTGCCTGGAGCGCCGGGACAGCGAATTCACCCCTCCACTTT. Its translation: CAWSAGTANSPLHF.

The chain carries TRBV5-4 and TRBJ1-2; TRBD1 matches at 8 bases. Germline V CDR1 and CDR2: SGHNT, YYREEE (reference sequence). Losses at the gene ends were 3 bases for V and 5 bases for J; bases not matched to a gene: 9. The CDR3 runs 15 residues. The CDR3 reads CASSWPGQELYGYTF. The CDR3 DNA sequence: TGTGCCAGCAGCTGGCCGGGACAGGAGCTTTATGGCTACACCTTC.

This clone was counted only a few times. This chain joins TRBV10-3 and TRBJ2-2; possibly TRBD2 for D (5 bases). Trimming cost V 4 bases and J 3 bases, with 12 bases left between them. The germline CDR1 and CDR2 sequences are ENHRY and SYGVKD. The CDR3 runs to 15 residues. The CDR3 here is CAISASRADTGELFF. CDR3 coding DNA: TGTGCCATCAGTGCCTCGCGAGCGGACACCGGGGAGCTGTTTTTT.

The chain couples TRBV7-9 to TRBJ2-5; TRBD1 aligns across 8 bases. In germline, CDR1 is SEHNR, CDR2 FQNEAQ (reference sequence). V dropped 5 bases and J dropped 5; count of bases not matched to a gene: 10. This CDR3 comprises 15 residues. The CDR3, as DNA: TGTGCCAGCAGCCGCCCACGACAGGGGTGGGAGACCCAGTACTTC. This encodes CASSRPRQGWETQYF.

The chain uses TRBV5-1 and TRBJ2-3; D call uncertain. The CDR3 consists of 13 residues. Germline V gives CDR1 SGHRS, CDR2 YFSETQ. V dropped 0 bases and J dropped 4 bases, with 6 bases sitting between them. The CDR3 coding sequence is TGCGCCAGCAGCTTGGACAACCCAGATACGCAGTATTTT. It yields the protein CASSLDNPDTQYF.

In this sample, this clone turned up a few times. This chain uses TRBV6-6 with TRBJ2-7; 13 bases align to TRBD2. Germline CDR1 reads MNHNY; CDR2 reads SVGAGI (reference sequence). V dropped 6 bases and J dropped 3; count of bases not matched to a gene: 5. The CDR3 extends over 15 amino acids. The CDR3 loop reads CASSLTSGGFYEQYF. For the CDR3, the DNA is TGTGCCAGCAGCTTGACTAGCGGGGGGTTCTACGAGCAGTACTTC.

This clone has only a few counts. This sequence joins TRBV6-5 and TRBJ1-4, with D unresolved. V lost 2 bases and J lost 13, with 20 bases in between. CDR1 is MNHEY, CDR2 SVGAGI, per germline. This CDR3 is built from 15 residues. The CDR3 protein is CASSYNEGSPEGLFF. CDR3 coding DNA: TGTGCCAGCAGTTACAATGAGGGATCGCCAGAAGGACTGTTTTTT.

The V gene is TRBV28, the J gene TRBJ2-7, with D uncertain. The CDR3 spans 10 residues. The germline CDR1 and CDR2 sequences are MDHEN and SYDVKM. Trimming cost V 3 bases and J 7 bases, with 4 bases left between them. The CDR3 sequence is CASSFREQYF. CDR3 sequence (DNA): TGTGCCAGCAGTTTTCGTGAGCAGTACTTC.

This clone was seen only a few times. The same CDR3 is also encoded by other DNA sequences in this sample. The chain carries TRBV28 and TRBJ2-3, with D unresolved. The CDR3 has 14 residues. V was clipped by 4 bases and J by 0 bases, with 8 bases between them. From germline, CDR1 is MDHEN and CDR2 SYDVKM. Written as DNA, the CDR3 is TGTGCCAGCAGTTCCCTTACTAGCACAGATACGCAGTATTTT. This translates into CASSSLTSTDTQYF.

V gene TRBV10-3 combines with J gene TRBJ1-3; perhaps TRBD1 as D (6 bases). The CDR3 is 14 amino acids. CDR1 is ENHRY, CDR2 SYGVKD, per germline. Trimming shortened V by 2 bases and J by 7 bases, and 12 bases separated the two germline ends. Written as DNA, the CDR3 is TGTGCCATCAGTGAGCCGGACCAGGGGAACACCATATATTTT. The encoded protein is CAISEPDQGNTIYF.

This clone was observed a few times. This sequence joins TRBV7-9 and TRBJ1-2, with D uncertain. In germline, CDR1 is SEHNR, CDR2 FQNEAQ (reference sequence). This CDR3 contains 14 residues. The V end lost 0 bases, the J end lost 0 bases, and 5 bases lay between the germline ends. CDR3 nucleotide sequence: TGTGCCAGCAGCTTAGCGGCGCCTAACTATGGCTACACCTTC. Its translation: CASSLAAPNYGYTF.

In nucleotides, the CDR3 is TGCAGCGGATACAGGGGAGATGGCTACACCTTC. It yields the protein CSGYRGDGYTF. The chain uses TRBV29-1 and TRBJ1-2; 7 positions agree with TRBD1. J lost 6 bases, V lost 7 bases, and 5 bases had no gene match. This CDR3 contains 11 residues. The germline gives CDR1 SQVTM, CDR2 ANQGSEA.

The CDR3 region is CASSLAFSGSSTEAFF. In nucleotides, the CDR3 is TGCGCCAGCAGCTTGGCCTTTTCGGGGTCTAGCACTGAAGCTTTCTTT. This chain uses TRBV5-1 with TRBJ1-1, with unresolved D. The CDR3 has 16 residues. CDR1 and CDR2 (germline): SGHRS, YFSETQ. V lost 0 bases and J lost 4, with 16 bases in between.

The V and J genes are TRBV2 and TRBJ2-5; TRBD2 is a possible D gene (6 bases). V lost 8 bases and J lost 1, with 8 bases in between. CDR1 and CDR2 (germline): SNHLY, FYNNEI. CDR3 size: 12 residues. The CDR3 nucleotides are TGTGCCAGCCGGGACTCCCAAGAGACCCAGTACTTC. This encodes CASRDSQETQYF.

The genes are TRBV30 and TRBJ1-1; no reliable D call. V was clipped by 0 bases and J by 1 base, with 15 bases between them. From germline, CDR1 is GTSNPN and CDR2 SVGIG (reference sequence). The CDR3 is made up of 16 amino acids. Written as DNA, the CDR3 is TGTGCCTGGAGTGTCCCAAATCTGGCGGGGAACACTGAAGCTTTCTTT. Its translation is CAWSVPNLAGNTEAFF.

This clone was found a few times. The chain has TRBV2 and TRBJ2-5; D remains ambiguous. The germline V and J ends were trimmed by 8 bases and 0 bases, with 7 bases remaining between them. There are 12 residues in the CDR3. Germline CDR1 reads SNHLY; CDR2 reads FYNNEI. CDR3 sequence reads: CASLRNQETQYF. The CDR3 bases are TGTGCCAGCCTAAGGAACCAAGAGACCCAGTACTTC.

About this clone itself: One end of the junction varies from germline; a read error may be responsible. The chain recombines TRBV5-1 with TRBJ1-1; D remains ambiguous. The CDR3 length is 12 residues. Germline V gene sequence: CDR1 SGHRS, CDR2 YFSETQ. The CDR3 loop reads CASRGEYTEAFF. CDR3 DNA sequence: TGCGCCAGCAGAGGAGAATACACCGAAGCTTTCTTT.